Given below is one T cell receptor (beta chain) in context. Primers included in the PCR were 60 Vbeta and 13 Jbeta primers. The assay was immunoSEQ multiplex PCR, and TCRdb's table has in-frame clones only and misses some. The sample holds about 140,000 clones, 61% seen once. CDR1 and CDR2 (germline): SGHDT, YYEEEE. CDR3 length equals 18 residues. V dropped 0 bases and J dropped 0; count of bases not matched to a gene: 8. These data come from a study of cytomegalovirus exposure and HLA in healthy donors. This sequence was found in a male donor in good health and CMV-seronegative. The specimen was PBMCs. V usage is TRBV5-6 and J usage is TRBJ2-3; 9 nucleotides align to TRBD2. CDR3 amino acids: CASSLAEAGGASTDTQYF. CDR3 coding DNA: TGTGCCAGCAGCTTGGCCGAGGCGGGGGGGGCGAGCACAGATACGCAGTATTTT.